Reported below is one T cell receptor (beta chain). What antigen it recognizes has not been identified. No qualities accompany the bases; no much larger clone lies one base away. Patients with a history of autoimmune disease or receiving systemic immunosuppression were excluded from the trial. Peripheral blood for TCR sequencing was drawn from every dose cohort at baseline, at cycle 4 day 1 and at cycle 7 day 1. Samples were obtained from an open-label, multicenter, first-in-human phase I dose-escalation trial of ivuxolimab. Adults with locally advanced or metastatic melanoma, renal cell, hepatocellular, or head and neck squamous cell carcinoma were enrolled in the trial. Before TCR sequencing, CD4+ T cells and CD8+ T cells from peripheral blood were sorted into separate populations. To sequence the TCRbeta CDR3 region, genomic DNA was isolated from the sorted cells. The immunoSEQ Assay was used to sequence the TCRbeta CDR3 regions. TCRdb took over this immuneACCESS table, retaining in-frame rearrangements with V and J assigned. Such tables are incomplete; in checked studies, under half of the missing clones stem from an unresolved V gene, and the remainder is unexplained. The sample has about 34,000 clones on record, around nine tenths of them singletons. The ten biggest clones cover under 5.5% of the sample.

This record belongs to a study of OX40 agonist ivuxolimab in advanced cancers. Regarding the complete study: The costimulatory receptor OX40 (CD134) was targeted by ivuxolimab, a fully human IgG2 agonistic monoclonal antibody. The purpose of peripheral TCRbeta sequencing was to test whether ivuxolimab changed TCR sequence diversity and led to clonal T-cell expansion. Three dose-escalation patients achieved partial responses, one with hepatocellular carcinoma and two with cutaneous melanoma. The paper describes the monotherapy dose-escalation part (N ≈ 49 patients) of the phase I trial of ivuxolimab. Patients were allowed to have had prior anti-PD-1, anti-PD-L1 or anti-CTLA-4 therapy, and approximately 40% of the dose-escalation patients had been treated with checkpoint inhibitors. Of the roughly 51 patients in dose escalation, about 20 had hepatocellular carcinoma, roughly 15 had melanoma, 9 had renal cell carcinoma and 9 had head and neck cancer. In the dose-escalation cohort, 82.7% of patients were male, and the mean age was roughly 60 years, with a range of 23 to 79. Intravenous ivuxolimab was administered to patients every 2 weeks at six dose levels: 0.01, 0.1, 0.3, 1.5, 3 and 10 mg/kg. The paper's findings and limits, for the study overall: Low levels of normalized T-cell clonal expansion were also seen in some patients who did not respond. On average, CD8+ T cells showed more expanded clones than CD4+ T cells after ivuxolimab. Which antigens the clonally expanded peripheral T cells were specific for was not determined. In partial responders in the 0.1-3.0 mg/kg groups, normalized peripheral clonal expansion was found to be among the lowest, especially among CD8+ T cells. At doses from 0.1 to 3.0 mg/kg, clonal expansion was seen in both CD4+ and CD8+ blood T cells between baseline and week 6.

The germline V gene supplies CDR1 SGDLS and CDR2 YYNGEE. V is cut back by 7 bases and J by 7 bases, with 7 bases in the junction unmatched. The CDR3 spans 12 residues, from the cysteine through the phenylalanine. Solely the CDR3 DNA is kept, with 36 bases framed from the first base. The rearrangement combines TRBV9 with TRBJ1-2; TRBD1 matches 7 bases in the middle. The receptor was derived from an adult with an advanced solid tumor such as melanoma, head and neck, liver or kidney cancer. Sequencing was performed on CD4+ or CD8+ T cells sorted from blood, taken in a trial of the OX40 agonist ivuxolimab. The CDR3 in this case is CASSQGGIGYTF. The DNA sequence is given as TGTGCCAGCTCGCAGGGGGGGATTGGCTACACCTTC.